These 15 T cell receptor beta chains came from one sample sequenced in a study of spatial heterogeneity in lung cancer (dated 2019 in TCRdb). Sample time point, as interpreted from the label and publication: sample taken at primary tumor resection. Whole RNA extracted from tumor and nontumor lung tissue, or from cryopreserved PBMC samples, was used for TCR sequencing without cell sorting. The library was obtained by 5' RACE. TCRdb names NextSeq 500 as the instrument used. Through fastp at Q25 and MiXCR, TCRdb rebuilt clones from the public reads, retaining in-frame beta chains. Each CDR3 protein appears once, grouped with its most common genes and DNA. This sample comprises tens of thousands of distinct CDR3 sequences, 6.5% to 8.5% of them detected only once. Roughly 28% of the sample is in the top ten clones. Sequenced material: PBMCs, taken at surgery. The receptors derive from a male donor with early-stage non-small cell lung cancer.

This clonotype was counted many times. The V and J genes are TRBV12-3 or TRBV12-4 and TRBJ2-2, with D possibly TRBD1 on 6 matching bases. The CDR3 is 13 amino acids. V lost 6 bases and J lost 5, with 10 bases in between. The CDR3 region is CASRSQGTGELFF. CDR3 nucleotides: TGTGCCAGCAGGTCACAGGGAACCGGGGAGCTGTTTTTT.

The CDR3: CAWSSRGQPQHF. The CDR3 DNA is TGTGCCTGGAGTTCGCGGGGTCAGCCCCAGCATTTT. V and J are TRBV30 and TRBJ1-5; D not certain. The V gene's germline CDR1 is GTSNPN and CDR2 SVGIG (reference sequence). There are 12 residues in the CDR3. The V end was cut by 2 bases, the J end by 6 bases, with 8 bases between.

There are many counts of this clonotype. The V call is TRBV7-3, the J call TRBJ1-1, with D possibly TRBD1 on 5 matching bases. V was shortened by 5 bases and J by 3 bases, with 10 bases between the two germline ends. Germline V gene lookup returns CDR1 SGHTA and CDR2 FQGTGA. The CDR3 runs 13 residues. Here the CDR3 DNA reads TGTGCCAGCAGCCCCCAGGGCGACACTGAAGCTTTCTTT. Translated, it gives CASSPQGDTEAFF.

This clonotype was found many times. The chain couples TRBV2 to TRBJ1-2, with unresolved D. The V gene's germline CDR1 is SNHLY and CDR2 FYNNEI. Trimming left V 1 base short and J 3 bases short, with 6 bases between. CDR3 size: 13 residues. The CDR3 reads CASSEGLDYGYTF. In nucleotides, the CDR3 is TGTGCCAGCAGTGAAGGACTGGACTATGGCTACACCTTC.

This clonotype was picked up many times. The J gene is TRBJ1-2, the V gene TRBV5-1; 7 nucleotides match TRBD1. The CDR3 is 16 residues long. The V gene's germline CDR1 is SGHRS and CDR2 YFSETQ. Losses at the gene ends were 4 bases for V and 0 bases for J; bases not matched to a gene: 9. The CDR3: CASSPGQQPTNYGYTF. For the CDR3, the DNA is TGCGCCAGCAGCCCGGGACAGCAACCAACTAACTATGGCTACACCTTC. The whole variable domain, remainder taken from reference TRBV5-1 and TRBJ1-2, is KAGVTQTPRYLIKTRGQQVTLSCSPISGHRSVSWYQQTPGQGLQFLFEYFSETQRNKGNFPGRFSGRQFSNSRSEMNVSTLELGDSALYLCASSPGQQPTNYGYTFGSGTRLTVV.

This clonotype was counted many times. V and J are TRBV11-1 and TRBJ1-6; D is ambiguous. This CDR3 has 14 amino acids. Trimming left V 5 bases short and J 9 bases short, with 14 bases between. CDR1 SGHAT and CDR2 FQDESV come from the germline V gene (reference sequence). CDR3 nucleotide sequence: TGTGCCAGCAGCCGCATGGTTCGGGGTTCACCCCTCCACTTT. Its translation: CASSRMVRGSPLHF.

On this clonotype: A much larger clone differs from this one at a single base, so this may be a read error. The rearrangement links TRBV7-2 to TRBJ2-1; 7 bases align to TRBD2. There are 14 residues in the CDR3. Germline loops: CDR1 SGHTA, CDR2 FQGNSA. The CDR3 nucleotides are TGTGCCAGCCAGCCGGGGGGTTCTTACAATGAGCGGTTCTTC. It translates to CASQPGGSYNERFF.

This clonotype was detected ten times or more. The CDR3 DNA sequence: TGTGCCAGCAGTGACTCGAACAGGAACACTGAAGCTTTCTTT. This encodes CASSDSNRNTEAFF. The chain couples TRBV6-4 to TRBJ1-1; D unresolved. The V end lost 0 bases, the J end lost 1 base, and 6 bases lay between the germline ends. Germline V gene data show CDR1 as MRHNA and CDR2 as SNTAGT. CDR3 size: 14 residues.

CDR3 sequence (DNA): TGTGCCAGCAGTCCTCGGACTAGCGGGGACACCGGGGAGCTGTTTTTT. The encoded protein is CASSPRTSGDTGELFF. The rearrangement links TRBV6-5 to TRBJ2-2; 12 nucleotides match TRBD2. The CDR3 length is 16 residues. Germline CDR1 MNHEY, CDR2 SVGAGI. J gave up 3 bases and V 5 bases, and 4 bases lay outside the gene matches.

This clonotype was picked up a small number of times. The chain recombines TRBV3-1 with TRBJ1-1, with D possibly matching TRBD1 (5 bases). This CDR3 comprises 20 residues. V gave up 0 bases and J gave up 3 bases, with 26 bases separating them. Germline CDR1 reads LGHDT; CDR2 reads YNNKEL (reference sequence). Here the CDR3 DNA reads TGTGCCAGCAGCCAAGATAAGGATAGCGGTCTGGGGGGTTTGGACACTGAAGCTTTCTTT. Translated, it gives CASSQDKDSGLGGLDTEAFF.

This clonotype was found many times. The V call is TRBV12-3 or TRBV12-4, the J call TRBJ2-1, with 9 positions matching TRBD1. This CDR3 is built from 15 residues. V lost 6 bases and J lost 0; bases outside the gene matches: 3. CDR3 nucleotides: TGTGCCAGCAGGTCGACAGGGGGCTCCTACAATGAGCAGTTCTTC. Translating gives CASRSTGGSYNEQFF.

Many counts were recorded for this clonotype. The chain recombines TRBV7-3 with TRBJ2-1; D may be TRBD1 (5 bases). The CDR3 spans 13 residues. The V end lost 2 bases, the J end lost 4 bases, and 6 bases lay between the germline ends. CDR1 and CDR2 (germline): SGHTA, FQGTGA. The chain's CDR3 is CASSLQGYNEQFF. The CDR3 DNA sequence: TGTGCCAGCAGCTTACAGGGATACAATGAGCAGTTCTTC.

This clonotype has just a few counts. J is TRBJ1-1 and V is TRBV12-3 or TRBV12-4, with D uncertain. The CDR3 is made up of 12 amino acids. The germline V and J ends were trimmed by 4 bases and 3 bases, with 6 bases remaining between them. The chain's CDR3 is CASSSQYTEAFF. In DNA form, the CDR3 reads TGTGCCAGCAGTTCACAGTACACTGAAGCTTTCTTT.

V usage is TRBV6-2 or TRBV6-3 and J usage is TRBJ2-7; 9 bases agree with TRBD1. Germline V gene sequence: CDR1 MNHEY, CDR2 SVGEGT. This CDR3 spans 15 amino acids. The junction had 6 bases not matched to a gene; V was cut back by 6 bases and J by 0 bases. The CDR3 sequence is CASRTGGTGSYEQYV. In nucleotides, the CDR3 is TGTGCCAGCAGGACAGGGGGGACAGGCTCCTACGAGCAGTACGTC.

This clonotype was seen ten or more times. J is TRBJ2-1 and V is TRBV9; no firm D call. V lost 0 bases and J lost 5, with 12 bases in between. The CDR3 totals 15 residues. CDR1 and CDR2 (germline): SGDLS, YYNGEE. The CDR3 region has the DNA TGTGCCAGCAGCGTAGCAGGCGCGGCTCACAATGAGCAGTTCTTC. Amino acids: CASSVAGAAHNEQFF. Full variable domain (remainder filled in from reference TRBV9 and TRBJ2-1): DSGVTQTPKHLITATGQRVTLRCSPRSGDLSVYWYQQSLDQGLQFLIQYYNGEERAKGNILERFSAQQFPDLHSELNLSSLELGDSALYFCASSVAGAAHNEQFFGPGTRLTVL.